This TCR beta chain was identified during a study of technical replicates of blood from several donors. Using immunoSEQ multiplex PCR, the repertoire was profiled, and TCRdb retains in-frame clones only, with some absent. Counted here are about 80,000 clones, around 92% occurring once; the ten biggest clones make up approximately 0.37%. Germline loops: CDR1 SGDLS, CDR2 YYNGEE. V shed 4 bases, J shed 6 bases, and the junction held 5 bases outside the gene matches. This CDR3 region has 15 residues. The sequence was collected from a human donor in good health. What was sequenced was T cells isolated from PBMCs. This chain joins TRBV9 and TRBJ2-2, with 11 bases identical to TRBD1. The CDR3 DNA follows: TGTGCCAGCAGCTTAGGACAGGGGGCGCCCGGGGAGCTGTTTTTT. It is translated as CASSLGQGAPGELFF.